These T cell receptor beta chains were read from a single sample in a study of shared T cell receptors in the human thymus. Measured with immunoSEQ multiplex PCR; TCRdb has only the in-frame clones, and not every one. The table records hundreds of thousands of clones, around 87% of them present only once. These same records also appear under a second study, on human thymus T cells.

Sequenced material: thymocytes. These receptor sequences come from a boy under two years old with a congenital heart defect. CDR3s include the opening cysteine and the closing phenylalanine or tryptophan. Each record gives: clone size, V gene, D gene, J gene, CDR3 protein, CDR3 DNA. The D gene is left open where the match is weak. Part of the rows lack a size; the others show once, few, many or a class for expanded clones.

abundance: NA; v_gene: TRBV2; d_gene: TRBD1; j_gene: TRBJ2-3; CDR3aa: CASGTGPDTQYF; CDR3nt: TGTGCCAGTGGGACAGGCCCAGATACGCAGTATTTT
abundance: NA; v_gene: TRBV7-2; d_gene: TRBD1; j_gene: TRBJ1-3; CDR3aa: CASSETDRVSGNTIYF; CDR3nt: TGTGCCAGCAGCGAAACGGACAGGGTCTCTGGAAACACCATATATTTT
abundance: few; v_gene: TRBV6-5; d_gene: NA; j_gene: TRBJ1-2; CDR3aa: CASSKTLTAGYTF; CDR3nt: TGTGCCAGCAGCAAAACCTTGACAGCTGGCTACACCTTC
abundance: NA; v_gene: TRBV28; d_gene: NA; j_gene: TRBJ1-4; CDR3aa: CASRRPRGRHEKLFF; CDR3nt: TGTGCCAGCAGGCGACCCAGGGGAAGGCACGAAAAACTGTTTTTT
abundance: NA; v_gene: TRBV6-1; d_gene: NA; j_gene: TRBJ2-7; CDR3aa: CASTETGLPYEQYF; CDR3nt: TGTGCCAGCACGGAGACAGGTCTGCCGTACGAGCAGTACTTC
abundance: NA; v_gene: TRBV5-6; d_gene: NA; j_gene: TRBJ2-1; CDR3aa: CASSLFGVSYNEQFF; CDR3nt: TGTGCCAGCAGCTTGTTCGGGGTCTCCTACAATGAGCAGTTCTTC
abundance: NA; v_gene: TRBV6-1; d_gene: TRBD1; j_gene: TRBJ2-1; CDR3aa: CASSEAQSGQGPNEQFF; CDR3nt: TGTGCCAGCAGTGAAGCTCAATCCGGACAGGGTCCCAATGAGCAGTTCTTC
abundance: NA; v_gene: TRBV5-4; d_gene: TRBD1; j_gene: TRBJ2-2; CDR3aa: CASSFYPGQGPQEAGELFF; CDR3nt: TGTGCCAGCAGCTTTTACCCGGGACAGGGGCCCCAGGAGGCCGGGGAGCTGTTTTTT
abundance: NA; v_gene: TRBV18; d_gene: NA; j_gene: TRBJ1-3; CDR3aa: CATATVPPGNTIYF; CDR3nt: TGTGCCACCGCTACGGTCCCACCAGGAAACACCATATATTTT
abundance: NA; v_gene: TRBV5-1; d_gene: TRBD2; j_gene: TRBJ2-3; CDR3aa: CASSLETSVHHSSTDTQYF; CDR3nt: TGCGCCAGCAGCTTGGAGACTAGCGTACACCATTCTAGCACAGATACGCAGTATTTT
abundance: NA; v_gene: TRBV14; d_gene: TRBD2; j_gene: TRBJ2-1; CDR3aa: CASSQELAGGNEQFF; CDR3nt: TGTGCCAGCAGCCAAGAACTAGCGGGAGGGAATGAGCAGTTCTTC
abundance: once; v_gene: TRBV29-1; d_gene: TRBD2; j_gene: TRBJ2-1; CDR3aa: CSVANTGTSGRGGAYNEQFF; CDR3nt: TGCAGCGTGGCAAATACCGGGACTAGCGGGAGGGGGGGAGCCTACAATGAGCAGTTCTTC
abundance: once; v_gene: TRBV28; d_gene: TRBD1; j_gene: TRBJ1-4; CDR3aa: CASRDRAANEKLFF; CDR3nt: TGTGCCAGCAGAGACAGGGCGGCTAATGAAAAACTGTTTTTT
abundance: few; v_gene: TRBV7-9; d_gene: TRBD2; j_gene: TRBJ2-7; CDR3aa: CASSSNQGYGTSGRYEQYF; CDR3nt: TGTGCCAGCAGCTCAAATCAAGGCTACGGGACTAGCGGGAGGTACGAGCAGTACTTC
abundance: NA; v_gene: TRBV10-3; d_gene: NA; j_gene: TRBJ2-2; CDR3aa: CAISERSSGGAGELFF; CDR3nt: TGTGCCATCAGTGAGCGGAGTAGCGGAGGGGCCGGGGAGCTGTTTTTT
abundance: once; v_gene: TRBV28; d_gene: TRBD1; j_gene: TRBJ2-4; CDR3aa: CASRIRDRGLLAKNIQYF; CDR3nt: TGTGCCAGCAGGATACGGGACAGGGGGCTTTTGGCCAAAAACATTCAGTACTTC
abundance: NA; v_gene: TRBV7-7; d_gene: TRBD2; j_gene: TRBJ2-1; CDR3aa: CASSLRVGRGSGEQFF; CDR3nt: TGTGCTAGCAGCTTACGCGTCGGGAGGGGCTCGGGTGAGCAGTTCTTC
abundance: once; v_gene: TRBV5-5; d_gene: TRBD1; j_gene: TRBJ2-2; CDR3aa: CASSPDRGEDTGELFF; CDR3nt: TGTGCCAGCAGCCCAGACAGGGGTGAGGACACCGGGGAGCTGTTTTTT
abundance: once; v_gene: TRBV14; d_gene: TRBD2; j_gene: TRBJ2-5; CDR3aa: CASSQEIRLAPATQYF; CDR3nt: TGTGCCAGCAGCCAAGAAATACGACTAGCACCCGCGACCCAGTACTTC
abundance: NA; v_gene: TRBV10-3; d_gene: TRBD2; j_gene: TRBJ2-5; CDR3aa: CAISGTSGRETQYF; CDR3nt: TGTGCCATCAGCGGGACTAGCGGGAGGGAGACCCAGTACTTC
abundance: NA; v_gene: TRBV6-5; d_gene: TRBD1; j_gene: TRBJ2-2; CDR3aa: CASSRDRANTGELFF; CDR3nt: TGTGCCAGCAGTCGAGACAGGGCGAACACCGGGGAGCTGTTTTTT
abundance: NA; v_gene: TRBV7-8; d_gene: NA; j_gene: TRBJ1-6; CDR3aa: CASSLVGTGGSPLHF; CDR3nt: TGTGCCAGCAGCTTAGTTGGCACCGGAGGTTCACCCCTCCACTTT
abundance: NA; v_gene: TRBV13; d_gene: NA; j_gene: TRBJ2-7; CDR3aa: CASSFGDTYYEQYF; CDR3nt: TGTGCCAGCAGCTTTGGGGACACCTACTACGAGCAGTACTTC
abundance: NA; v_gene: TRBV5-6; d_gene: NA; j_gene: TRBJ2-3; CDR3aa: CASSLIGRRGPSGTDTQYF; CDR3nt: TGTGCCAGCAGCTTGATCGGTCGAAGGGGGCCTAGCGGGACAGATACGCAGTATTTT
abundance: once; v_gene: TRBV16; d_gene: TRBD1; j_gene: TRBJ1-2; CDR3aa: CASSQSLDRGRANYGYTF; CDR3nt: TGTGCCAGCAGCCAATCATTGGACAGGGGGAGAGCTAACTATGGCTACACCTTC
abundance: NA; v_gene: TRBV18; d_gene: TRBD1; j_gene: TRBJ2-7; CDR3aa: CASSPRDRGRLIHEQYF; CDR3nt: TGTGCCAGCTCACCGCGGGACAGGGGGCGCTTAATCCACGAGCAGTACTTC
abundance: NA; v_gene: TRBV5-5; d_gene: TRBD2; j_gene: TRBJ2-7; CDR3aa: CASSPFRVKAGGVHEQYF; CDR3nt: TGTGCCAGCAGCCCATTCAGGGTCAAAGCGGGAGGCGTGCACGAGCAGTACTTC
abundance: NA; v_gene: TRBV5-6; d_gene: NA; j_gene: TRBJ2-3; CDR3aa: CASSLAGSQYF; CDR3nt: TGTGCCAGCAGCTTGGCGGGATCGCAGTATTTT
abundance: NA; v_gene: TRBV5-1; d_gene: TRBD1; j_gene: TRBJ2-1; CDR3aa: CASSSDRTNEQFF; CDR3nt: TGCGCCAGCAGTTCGGACAGGACCAATGAGCAGTTCTTC
abundance: NA; v_gene: TRBV7-2; d_gene: TRBD1; j_gene: TRBJ1-2; CDR3aa: CASSYRDSIAYGYTF; CDR3nt: TGTGCCAGCAGCTATCGGGACAGTATAGCCTATGGCTACACCTTC
abundance: NA; v_gene: TRBV30; d_gene: TRBD1; j_gene: TRBJ2-3; CDR3aa: CAWSQPQTGSSTDTQYF; CDR3nt: TGTGCCTGGAGCCAGCCCCAGACAGGGTCGTCGACAGATACGCAGTATTTT